This T cell receptor beta chain originates from a study of T cell repertoires in cytomegalovirus infection. Turning to the study itself: Matching HLA type, along with CMV infection, was indicated by public TCR beta signatures.

CDR3 size: 14 residues. Trimming removed 7 bases at V and 3 bases at J, with 13 bases between. Germline V gene lookup returns CDR1 LNHDA and CDR2 SQIVND (reference sequence). TCRdb reanalysed the reads using MiXCR and keeps one entry per CDR3 protein. The sample lists some 440,000 distinct CDR3 sequences, 30% to 40% occurring once. This clonotype was counted at least ten times. The antigen is undetermined. Study conclusions and caveats: What dominated the ex vivo response were HLA-C-restricted CMV-specific TCR beta clonotypes. Cumulative public TCR beta family frequency identified CMV carriers with the relevant HLA.

This rearrangement joins TRBV19 to TRBJ1-5; D is unclear. The source is a human donor in good health (CMV status not recorded). Some clones in this sample may be carry-over from other donors' samples. Sequencing was carried out using PBMCs. DNA of the CDR3: TGTGCCAGTAACGCCAACCAAAACAATCAGCCCCAGCATTTT. This sequence encodes CASNANQNNQPQHF.